This TCR beta chain was found in a study of radiotherapy plus CTLA-4 blockade in lung cancer. On the study more broadly: Objective responses were observed in 18% of patients, and disease control was achieved by roughly 31%.

The study, taken as a whole, reports: Early blood T cell clone dynamics, with interferon-beta, were reported to best predict response. Some TCR clones had been derived from tumors. These clones expanded in peripheral blood after radiotherapy plus ipilimumab.

Germline values: CDR1 MDHEN, CDR2 SYDVKM. V was clipped by 5 bases and J by 4 bases; unmatched bases: 14. This CDR3 is 17 amino acids long. Those patients who had chemo-refractory metastatic non-small-cell lung cancer were given focal radiation along with CTLA-4 blockade through ipilimumab. Method: immunoSEQ multiplex PCR; TCRdb's copy keeps in-frame clones and lacks some. There are 55,000 to 75,000 clones in the sample; 60% to 80% occur only once, and 16% lies in the top ten. A word on this clone: Its antigen remains unknown.

The gene calls are TRBV28 and TRBJ1-3, with 7 bases identical to TRBD1. Sequencing used peripheral blood, obtained from a patient treated with radiotherapy plus ipilimumab. This clonotype originated in a human donor with non-small cell lung cancer whose response to radiotherapy plus ipilimumab could not be evaluated. Some clones in this sample may be carry-over from other donors' samples. Written as DNA, the CDR3 is TGTGCCAGCAGTGTTAGCCAGGGACAGACTATAGGAAACACCATATATTTT. Its protein product is CASSVSQGQTIGNTIYF.